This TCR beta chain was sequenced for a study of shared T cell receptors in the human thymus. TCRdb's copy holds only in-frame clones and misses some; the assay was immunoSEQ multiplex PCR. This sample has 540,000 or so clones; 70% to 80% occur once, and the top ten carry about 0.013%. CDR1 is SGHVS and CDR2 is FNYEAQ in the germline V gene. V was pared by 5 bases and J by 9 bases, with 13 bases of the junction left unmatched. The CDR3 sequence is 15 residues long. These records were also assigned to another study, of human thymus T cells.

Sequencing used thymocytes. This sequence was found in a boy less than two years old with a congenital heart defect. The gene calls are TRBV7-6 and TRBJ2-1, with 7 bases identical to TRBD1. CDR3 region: CASSTRQGPESEQFF. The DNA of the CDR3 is TGTGCCAGCAGCACCCGACAGGGTCCAGAAAGTGAGCAGTTCTTC.